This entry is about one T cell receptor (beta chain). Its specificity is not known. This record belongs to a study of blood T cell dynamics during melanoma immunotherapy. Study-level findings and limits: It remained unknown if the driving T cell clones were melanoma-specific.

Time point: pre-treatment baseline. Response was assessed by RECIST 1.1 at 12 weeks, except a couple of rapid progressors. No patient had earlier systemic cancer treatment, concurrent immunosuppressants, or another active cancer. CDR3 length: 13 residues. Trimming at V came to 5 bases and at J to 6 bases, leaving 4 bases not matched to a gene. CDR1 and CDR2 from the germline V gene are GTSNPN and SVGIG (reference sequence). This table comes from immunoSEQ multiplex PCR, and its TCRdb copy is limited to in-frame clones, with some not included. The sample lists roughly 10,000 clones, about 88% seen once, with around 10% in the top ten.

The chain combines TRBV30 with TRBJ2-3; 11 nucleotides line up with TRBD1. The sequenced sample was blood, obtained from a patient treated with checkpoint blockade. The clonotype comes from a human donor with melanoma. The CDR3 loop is CAWGQGARDTQYF. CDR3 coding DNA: TGTGCCTGGGGACAGGGGGCGCGGGATACGCAGTATTTT.